These 7 T cell receptor beta chains share one sample of origin, sequenced in a study of radiation and T cells in renal cell carcinoma. As to treatment: 15 Gy SBRT to primary tumor, nephrectomy 4 weeks later. Sequenced by immunoSEQ multiplex PCR; TCRdb stores in-frame clones only, minus some. The sample contains approximately 21,000 clones, 47% of which appear only once. Sequences were derived from tumor tissue, sampled from a patient whose treatment included radiotherapy and nephrectomy. Every receptor here comes from a woman aged 50 to 65 with renal cell carcinoma.

In its sample, this clone was seen a few times. V usage is TRBV18 and J usage is TRBJ2-7; D could derive from TRBD1 or TRBD2 (5 bases each). The CDR3 covers 15 residues. Trimming stripped 3 bases from V and 2 bases from J, with 14 bases between. Germline CDR1 is KGHSH and CDR2 is LQKENI. The chain's CDR3 is CASSPGTGSAYEQYF. Written as DNA, the CDR3 is TGTGCCAGCTCACCGGGGACGGGATCCGCCTACGAGCAGTACTTC.

The V call is TRBV6-4, the J call TRBJ1-1; D not resolved. The germline V and J ends were trimmed by 4 bases and 7 bases, with 4 bases remaining between them. This CDR3 contains 10 residues. The germline CDR1 and CDR2 sequences are MRHNA and SNTAGT. Written as DNA, the CDR3 is TGTGCCAGCAGTGTCCGTGAAGCTTTCTTT. Translation: CASSVREAFF.

The chain combines TRBV6-5 with TRBJ1-1; D not certain. The CDR3 covers 13 residues. Trimming removed 2 bases at V and 5 bases at J, with 9 bases between. CDR1 is MNHEY and CDR2 is SVGAGI in the germline V gene. DNA for the CDR3: TGTGCCAGCAGTTACCCCTGGGTGACTGAAGCTTTCTTT. This gives the protein CASSYPWVTEAFF.

The chain recombines TRBV5-5 with TRBJ1-2; D is perhaps TRBD1 (5 bases). V lost 4 bases to trimming and J lost 4 bases, with 11 bases between them. Germline CDR1 is SGHKS and CDR2 is YYEKEE (reference sequence). The CDR3 covers 13 residues. CDR3: CASSPGVGYGYTF. In DNA, the CDR3 is TGTGCCAGCAGCCCGGGGGTGGGCTATGGCTACACCTTC.

This clone was detected a few times. J is TRBJ1-2 and V is TRBV30; D perhaps matches TRBD1 (5 bases). Germline CDR1 reads GTSNPN; CDR2 reads SVGIG (reference sequence). Trimming took off 3 bases at V and 1 base at J, with 12 bases between the two ends. This CDR3 region has 14 residues. For the CDR3, the DNA is TGTGCCTGGAGCACCGGGACCGGTAACTATGGCTACACCTTC. This codes for CAWSTGTGNYGYTF.

This clone was counted between two and nine times. The chain carries TRBV13 and TRBJ2-5; 7 bases match TRBD1. The CDR3 has 14 amino acids. Per the germline V gene, CDR1 is PRHDT and CDR2 is FYEKMQ (reference sequence). The junction had 6 bases not matched to a gene; V was cut back by 5 bases and J by 3 bases. CDR3 region: CASSVSGTEETQYF. The CDR3 bases are TGTGCCAGCAGCGTCTCCGGGACAGAAGAGACCCAGTACTTC. The full variable domain, completed using reference TRBV13 and TRBJ2-5, is AAGVIQSPRHLIKEKRETATLKCYPIPRHDTVYWYQQGPGQDPQFLISFYEKMQSDKGSIPDRFSAQQFSDYHSELNMSSLELGDSALYFCASSVSGTEETQYFGPGTRLLVL.

Only a few counts were recorded for this clone. The chain employs TRBV4-2 and TRBJ1-4; 10 bases are shared with TRBD1. V was pared by 3 bases and J by 6 bases, with 4 bases of the junction left unmatched. The germline V gene encodes CDR1 LGHNA and CDR2 YNFKEQ. The CDR3 consists of 15 residues. CDR3: CASSQSGTGDEKLFF. The CDR3 DNA reads as TGTGCCAGCAGCCAGTCCGGGACAGGGGATGAAAAACTGTTTTTT.